A selection of T cell receptor beta chains follows, all from one sample in a study of cytomegalovirus exposure and HLA in healthy donors. Repertoires were generated with immunoSEQ multiplex PCR, while TCRdb's copy carries only in-frame clones and drops some. The data contain approximately 120,000 clones, roughly a sixth of them singletons. The source material was PBMCs. The receptors were sampled from a female donor in good health and CMV-seropositive. Each CDR3 is given with its conserved first and last residue. A D gene is named only where the DNA matches it firmly. Expanded clones are given a class, and other clones once, few, many or no size at all.

13 TRBJ1-2 NA NA TRBV9 TGTGCCAGCAGCGTAGGAGCCAACTATGGCTACACCTTC CASSVGANYGYTF
14 TRBJ2-7 NA once TRBV18 TGTGCCAGCTCACCGTTAAGGGGGGGGCGCGAGCAGTACTTC CASSPLRGGREQYF
15 TRBJ1-2 NA NA TRBV7-2 TGTGCCAGCAGCCCGGATTTGTTCAGGGTTGGTGGCTACACCTTC CASSPDLFRVGGYTF
15 TRBJ1-2 NA few TRBV7-8 TGTGCCAGCAGCTCTCCACGGGAGGGTTGGTATGGCTACACCTTC CASSSPREGWYGYTF
16 TRBJ2-7 NA NA TRBV23-1 TGCGCCAGCAGTCAATCCCCCCCCGCAGGGGCCTACGAGCAGTACTTC CASSQSPPAGAYEQYF
15 TRBJ2-7 TRBD2 NA TRBV5-4 TGTGCCAGCAGCTTGGCTGCTAGCGGCACCTACGAGCAGTACTTC CASSLAASGTYEQYF
17 TRBJ2-3 NA NA TRBV11-2 TGTGCCAGCAGCGACATTCGGGATACCCCCCCCACAGATACGCAGTATTTT CASSDIRDTPPTDTQYF
14 TRBJ1-2 TRBD1 few TRBV30 TGTGCCTGGGAGCCGGGACAGCTTAACTATGGCTACACCTTC CAWEPGQLNYGYTF
15 TRBJ2-5 NA NA TRBV15 TGTGCCACCAGCAGAGATAGGGGTTATCAAGAGACCCAGTACTTC CATSRDRGYQETQYF
15 TRBJ1-3 TRBD1 NA TRBV18 TGTGCCAGCTCACCAAACTGGGACAGAGGAAACACCATATATTTT CASSPNWDRGNTIYF
14 TRBJ2-7 NA few TRBV7-2 TGTGCCAGCAGCCCGGGACTCTCGGGATGGGAGCAGTACTTC CASSPGLSGWEQYF
15 TRBJ2-7 NA NA TRBV4-3 TGCGCCAGCAGCCAAGCGCGGGGAAGGAACTACGAGCAGTACTTC CASSQARGRNYEQYF
13 TRBJ2-7 NA NA TRBV5-1 TGCGCCAGCAGCTTGGCCATGGCCGACGAGCAGTACTTC CASSLAMADEQYF
15 TRBJ2-1 TRBD1 NA TRBV5-1 TGCGCCAGCAGCTTGGTTACAGGGGGCTACAATGAGCAGTTCTTC CASSLVTGGYNEQFF
14 TRBJ2-7 TRBD2 NA TRBV5-4 TGTGCCAGCAGCTTCGGGGGGGCTGCCTACGAGCAGTACTTC CASSFGGAAYEQYF
14 TRBJ1-2 NA NA TRBV5-1 TGCGCCAGCAGCTTCGGGTATTCTAACTATGGCTACACCTTC CASSFGYSNYGYTF
14 TRBJ2-3 NA NA TRBV18 TGTGCCAGCTCACCGACTAGGGACACAGATACGCAGTATTTT CASSPTRDTDTQYF
16 TRBJ2-6 TRBD1 NA TRBV30 TGTGCCTGGGGGGACAGCGCTAGCTCTGGGGCCAACGTCCTGACTTTC CAWGDSASSGANVLTF
13 TRBJ1-1 NA few TRBV19 TGTGCCAGTAGTATCTCGGGGAACACTGAAGCTTTCTTT CASSISGNTEAFF
13 TRBJ2-7 NA NA TRBV4-3 TGCGCCAGCAGCCCGGGACTTTCCTACGAGCAGTACTTC CASSPGLSYEQYF
14 TRBJ2-2 NA NA TRBV9 TGTGCCACCCACAGGGCGGATGGAACCGGGGAGCTGTTTTTT CATHRADGTGELFF
15 TRBJ2-5 TRBD2 NA TRBV5-4 TGTGCCAGCAGTGAGCCTAGCGGGGCCCAAGAGACCCAGTACTTC CASSEPSGAQETQYF
15 TRBJ1-3 NA NA TRBV5-4 TGTGCCAGCAGCTTGGGGTCGGGTTCTGGAAACACCATATATTTT CASSLGSGSGNTIYF
14 TRBJ2-7 NA NA TRBV28 TGTGCCAGCAGTTTGACATACGGGGCCTACGAGCAGTACTTC CASSLTYGAYEQYF
14 TRBJ1-5 TRBD1 NA TRBV6-5 TGTGCCAGCAGACCCGACAGGGGGCAACAGCCCCAGCATTTT CASRPDRGQQPQHF
16 TRBJ2-4 TRBD1 once TRBV27 TGTGCCAGCAGAGACCAACCGGGACAGGGCCGTGACATTCAGTACTTC CASRDQPGQGRDIQYF
14 TRBJ2-7 TRBD1 few TRBV13 TGTGCCAGCAGCATGGACAGGGGGCTCTACGAGCAGTACTTC CASSMDRGLYEQYF
15 TRBJ2-1 NA few TRBV7-2 TGTGCCAGCAGCTTCTATGCCCTGATAAACAATGAGCAGTTCTTC CASSFYALINNEQFF